This TCR beta chain was recovered during a study of blood T cell repertoires in COVID-19. Study overall: COVID-19 samples, acute and convalescent, were from the United States, Italy and Spain.

Seattle cases were enrolled at active infection and followed longitudinally. Libraries were prepared by immunoSEQ multiplex PCR; TCRdb keeps only in-frame clonotypes and omits some of them. Of roughly 120,000 clones in the sample, roughly 90% are singletons; the top ten hold 3.8%. Trimming shortened V by 1 base and J by 6 bases, and 16 bases separated the two germline ends. Per the germline V gene, CDR1 is SGHRS and CDR2 is YFSETQ. The CDR3 has 15 residues. The receptor's source is a woman in her sixties or seventies with COVID-19, enrolled during active disease. The sequencing sample was made of peripheral blood. V is TRBV5-1 and J is TRBJ1-1; D might be TRBD1 (6 bases). CDR3 nucleotides: TGCGCCAGCAGCTTGATGGGGGCGGAGGTAGCTGAAGCTTTCTTT. It yields the protein CASSLMGAEVAEAFF.